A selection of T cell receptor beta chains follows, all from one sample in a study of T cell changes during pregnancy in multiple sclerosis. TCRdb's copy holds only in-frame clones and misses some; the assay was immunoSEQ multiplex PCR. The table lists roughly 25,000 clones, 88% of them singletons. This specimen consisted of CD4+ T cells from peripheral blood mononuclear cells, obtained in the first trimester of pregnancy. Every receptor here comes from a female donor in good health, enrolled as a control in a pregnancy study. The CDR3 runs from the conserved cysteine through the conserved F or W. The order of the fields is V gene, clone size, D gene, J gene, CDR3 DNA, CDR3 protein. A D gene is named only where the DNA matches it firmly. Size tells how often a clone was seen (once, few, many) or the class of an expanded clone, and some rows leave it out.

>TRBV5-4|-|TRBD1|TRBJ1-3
TGTGCCAGCAGCTTGGAGGGGGCTCTAGCTGGAAACACCATATATTTT
CASSLEGALAGNTIYF
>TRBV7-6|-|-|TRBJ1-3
TGTGCCAGCAGCTCTCGCCCGGGACAACACTCTGGAAACACCATATATTTT
CASSSRPGQHSGNTIYF
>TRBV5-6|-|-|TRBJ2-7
TGTGCCAGCAGCCCGGACTTTTTCTCCTACGAGCAGTACTTC
CASSPDFFSYEQYF
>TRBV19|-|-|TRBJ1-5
TGTGCCAGTAGTATCCCTGGCAGGGCCTATCAGCCCCAGCATTTT
CASSIPGRAYQPQHF
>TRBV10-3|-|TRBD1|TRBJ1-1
TGTGCCATCAGTGAGTCAAACCGGGACAGGGACACTGAAGCTTTCTTT
CAISESNRDRDTEAFF
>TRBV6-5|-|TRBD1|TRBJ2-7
TGTGCCAGCAGTCTTGGGGGACAGGGGGGCGAGCAGTACTTC
CASSLGGQGGEQYF
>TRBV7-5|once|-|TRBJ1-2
TGTGCCAGAAGCGCGTACAGGGGAATGAATGGCTACACCTTC
CARSAYRGMNGYTF
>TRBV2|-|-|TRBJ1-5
TGTGCCAGCAGAAGTGGGACACCAATTATCAATCAGCCCCAGCATTTT
CASRSGTPIINQPQHF
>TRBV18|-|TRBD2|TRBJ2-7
TGTGCCAGCTCACCACTAGCGGGGAACGAGCAGTACTTC
CASSPLAGNEQYF
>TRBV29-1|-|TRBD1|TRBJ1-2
TGCAGCTCCCAGAGTGGACAGGGGGTTAACTATGGCTACACCTTC
CSSQSGQGVNYGYTF
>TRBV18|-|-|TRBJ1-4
TGTGCCAGCTCACCTCCCCAGCGTGCGGGGGAAGGAGAAAAACTGTTTTTT
CASSPPQRAGEGEKLFF
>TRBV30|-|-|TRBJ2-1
TGTGCCTGGAGCCCTTTACAGGGATTATTTAGGAATGAGCAGTTCTTC
CAWSPLQGLFRNEQFF
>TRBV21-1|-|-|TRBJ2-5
TGTGCCAGCAGCAAAGTCAGAGCGGGAGATGAAGAGACCCAGTACTTC
CASSKVRAGDEETQYF
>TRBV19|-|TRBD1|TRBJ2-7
TGTGCCAGCAGTATGGGACAGGGTAGATCCGAGCAGTACTTC
CASSMGQGRSEQYF
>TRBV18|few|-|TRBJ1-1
TGTGCCAGCTCACTCGGGCAGGGCACTGAAGCTTTCTTT
CASSLGQGTEAFF
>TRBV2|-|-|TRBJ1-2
TGTGCCAGCAGTTCCACAGGGATCGGTGGCTACACCTTC
CASSSTGIGGYTF
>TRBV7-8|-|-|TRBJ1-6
TGTGCCAGCAGCTTAGTAACAGGGATCGGTTCACCCCTCCACTTT
CASSLVTGIGSPLHF
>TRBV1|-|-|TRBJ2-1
TGCACCAGCAGCCAAGACGGGGGCACTAGCGGGTTCAATGAGCAGTTCTTC
CTSSQDGGTSGFNEQFF
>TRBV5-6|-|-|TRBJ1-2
TGTGCCAGCAGCTTTGCGCAGGGAGGCTATGGCTACACCTTC
CASSFAQGGYGYTF
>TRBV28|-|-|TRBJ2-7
TGTGCCAGCACCCCAAACTCCTACGAGCAGTACTTC
CASTPNSYEQYF
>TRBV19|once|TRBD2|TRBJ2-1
TGTGCCAGTAGTATTAATAGCGGGAGCTCCTACAATGAGCAGTTCTTC
CASSINSGSSYNEQFF
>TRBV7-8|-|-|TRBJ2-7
TGTGCCAGCCGCGGGGTCTCCTACGAGCAGTACTTC
CASRGVSYEQYF
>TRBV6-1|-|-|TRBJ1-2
TGTGCCAGCAGTGAACCCAGGGCCGGGTATGGCTACACCTTC
CASSEPRAGYGYTF